This T cell receptor (beta chain) emerged from a study of cytomegalovirus exposure and HLA in healthy donors. Points from the study as a whole: When the data were analyzed later, several of the most significant clusters appeared to be linked to common viral pathogens. Reportedly, diagnosis of cytomegalovirus status by the classifier showed high specificity and sensitivity.

Worth noting for this clone: Its matching antigen is unknown.

The study ran its PCR with 60 Vbeta and 13 Jbeta primers. Data came from immunoSEQ multiplex PCR; TCRdb stores just in-frame clones and leaves some out. This table holds 200,000 to 250,000 clones. The CDR3 runs to 18 residues. From germline, CDR1 is GTSNPN and CDR2 SVGIG (reference sequence). The V and J ends lost 8 bases and 1 base respectively, with 27 bases between them. This chain connects TRBV30 to TRBJ2-1, with a weak D call TRBD2 (7 bases). Sequencing was carried out using PBMCs. The clonotype was recovered from a woman aged 30 to 39 in good health and CMV-seropositive. DNA of the CDR3: TGTGCCGAGACTCACAGGGTAGAGGGAGGGTATTCCTACAATGAGCAGTTCTTC. It encodes CAETHRVEGGYSYNEQFF.